This is a list of T cell receptor beta chains from one sample in a study of neurological immune-mediated disorders. TCRdb re-called the 5' RACE reads through MiXCR, storing one row per CDR3 protein. The sample contains about 40,000 distinct CDR3 sequences, about 3.3% of which appear only once. Sequencing was done on a sample of PBMCs. All receptors derive from a woman aged 60-75 years with multiple sclerosis. Each CDR3 is given with its conserved first and last residue. A D gene is named only where the DNA matches it firmly. A row's size may be missing; if present it is once, few, many or a size class.

j_gene,v_gene,abundance,d_gene,CDR3nt,CDR3aa
TRBJ2-3,TRBV20-1,many,NA,TGCAGTGCTAGAGCGGGGGGCACAGATACGCAGTATTTT,CSARAGGTDTQYF
TRBJ2-1,TRBV5-1,many,NA,TGCGCCAGCAGCCTCGAATGGGCCTACAATGAGCAGTTCTTC,CASSLEWAYNEQFF
TRBJ2-1,TRBV5-6,NA,TRBD2,TGTGCCAGCAGCATACTAGCGGGGTCCTACAATGAGCAGTTCTTC,CASSILAGSYNEQFF
TRBJ1-3,TRBV7-2,many,NA,TGTGCCAGCAGCCAAGGACATTCCTCTGGAAACACCATATATTTT,CASSQGHSSGNTIYF
TRBJ2-6,TRBV18,many,TRBD1,TGTGCCAGCTCACCTAGGACAGGGGGCGGCTCTGGGGCCAACGTCCTGACTTTC,CASSPRTGGGSGANVLTF
TRBJ2-5,TRBV25-1,many,NA,TGTGCCAGCAGTGAGCCAGGGATACGCCAAGAGACCCAGTACTTC,CASSEPGIRQETQYF
TRBJ1-6,TRBV10-3,many,TRBD1,TGTGCCATCAGTGAGAGGGGACAGGGTGACTCACCCCTCCACTTT,CAISERGQGDSPLHF
TRBJ1-4,TRBV20-1,many,TRBD1,TGCAGTGCACCAACAGGGGTGGCGGCTAATGAAAAACTGTTTTTT,CSAPTGVAANEKLFF
TRBJ2-1,TRBV7-2,medium-sized,NA,TGTGCCAGCAGCCCGCCCGGGGCGGGGGCCATCAATGAGCAGTTCTTC,CASSPPGAGAINEQFF
TRBJ1-1,TRBV20-1,many,TRBD1,TGCAGTGCTAGGAATCCGGGACAGGGGAACACTGAAGCTTTCTTT,CSARNPGQGNTEAFF
TRBJ2-5,TRBV6-5,many,NA,TGTGCCAGCAGCAACGCCGGGGTACTTGGGGAAGAGACCCAGTACTTC,CASSNAGVLGEETQYF
TRBJ2-7,TRBV10-1,many,NA,TGCGCCAGCAGTGCCGGGACGGCCGCTTCCTACGAGCAGTACTTC,CASSAGTAASYEQYF
TRBJ2-3,TRBV6-5,many,TRBD1,TGTGCCAGCAGTTACTCCGGGACAGGGGCAGATACGCAGTATTTT,CASSYSGTGADTQYF
TRBJ2-1,TRBV7-9,NA,NA,TGTGCCAGCAGCTTGGGGGCAGCCACGAAAAATGAGCAGTTCTTC,CASSLGAATKNEQFF
TRBJ1-1,TRBV15,many,NA,TGTGCCACCAGCACCCTGACAGTGAACACTGAAGCTTTCTTT,CATSTLTVNTEAFF
TRBJ1-1,TRBV6-6,many,NA,TGTGCCAGCAGTTACTCGGAATTCACTGAAGCTTTCTTT,CASSYSEFTEAFF
TRBJ2-7,TRBV12-3/TRBV12-4,NA,NA,TGTGCCAGCAGTCACAACTACGAGCAGTACTTC,CASSHNYEQYF
TRBJ2-5,TRBV3-1,many,NA,TGTGCCAGCTCGCTAGCTTCCCCCGAAGAGACCCAGTACTTC,CASSLASPEETQYF
TRBJ2-1,TRBV7-2,many,TRBD2,TGTGCCAGCAGCTTAGCGGTAGCGGGGAATGAGCAGTTCTTC,CASSLAVAGNEQFF
TRBJ2-3,TRBV20-1,many,NA,TGCAGTGCTAGAGACTGGACAGACCCCACAGATACGCAGTATTTT,CSARDWTDPTDTQYF
TRBJ2-3,TRBV12-3/TRBV12-4,many,NA,TGTGCCAGCAGTTTTCGGGGCGGAAGCACAGATACGCAGTATTTT,CASSFRGGSTDTQYF
TRBJ1-2,TRBV3-1,many,NA,TGTGCCAGCAGCCAAGATTCGAGGGGGTATGGCTACACCTTC,CASSQDSRGYGYTF
TRBJ1-6,TRBV20-1,many,NA,TGCAGTGCTAGAGCTGGGGGCCTCTATAATTCACCCCTCCACTTT,CSARAGGLYNSPLHF
TRBJ1-5,TRBV5-1,many,NA,TGCGCCAGCAGCTTGGGGGGGGCCAGCAATCAGCCCCAGCATTTT,CASSLGGASNQPQHF
TRBJ2-3,TRBV7-9,many,NA,TGTGCCAGCAGCTTAGAGGGACGACTTGACACAGATACGCAGTATTTT,CASSLEGRLDTDTQYF
TRBJ1-2,TRBV9,medium-sized,NA,TGTGCCAGCAGCGTAGACCCAGGGAACTATGGCTACACCTTC,CASSVDPGNYGYTF
TRBJ2-2,TRBV19,many,TRBD2,TGTGCCAGTAACAGCGGGGGACCCACCGGGGAGCTGTTTTTT,CASNSGGPTGELFF
TRBJ1-4,TRBV7-9,many,NA,TGTGCCAGCAGCCCGACAAACGAGGAAAAACTGTTTTTT,CASSPTNEEKLFF
TRBJ2-5,TRBV20-1,many,NA,TGCAGTGCTAGACCCGGGGGAGAGACCCAGTACTTC,CSARPGGETQYF
TRBJ1-1,TRBV20-1,many,NA,TGCAGTGCTAGAGCCCACCAGGCTGAAGCTTTCTTT,CSARAHQAEAFF
TRBJ1-2,TRBV2,many,TRBD1,TGTGCCAGCAGTCGACAGGGAGGCTATGGCTACACCTTC,CASSRQGGYGYTF
TRBJ2-3,TRBV20-1,many,NA,TGCAGTGCTAGAGGGACCGGGAGACAGGGCATAGATACGCAGTATTTT,CSARGTGRQGIDTQYF
TRBJ1-3,TRBV25-1,medium-sized,TRBD1,TGTGCCAGCACTCCACCGACAGGGGCTGGAAACACCATATATTTT,CASTPPTGAGNTIYF
TRBJ1-4,TRBV5-1,many,NA,TGCGCCAGCAGCTTGTCAGGGGCCAATGAAAAACTGTTTTTT,CASSLSGANEKLFF
TRBJ1-2,TRBV5-8,many,NA,TGTGCCAGCAGCTTGTTGCTTAACTATGGCTACACCTTC,CASSLLLNYGYTF
TRBJ2-2,TRBV20-1,many,TRBD2,TGCAGTGCTAGAGCGGGACTAGCGGGGAACACCGGGGAGCTGTTTTTT,CSARAGLAGNTGELFF
TRBJ2-2,TRBV5-6,medium-sized,NA,TGTGCCAGCAGCTACCGGGCAGGGGCCTTTCCGCTGTTTTTT,CASSYRAGAFPLFF
TRBJ2-4,TRBV5-1,many,NA,TGCGCCAGCAGCGAACTCGCGGCAGGGACGAACATTCAGTACTTC,CASSELAAGTNIQYF
TRBJ1-2,TRBV12-3/TRBV12-4,many,NA,TGTGCCAGCAGTTTATCCCCCGTGGACGGCTACACCTTC,CASSLSPVDGYTF
TRBJ2-5,TRBV20-1,many,TRBD2,TGCAGTGCTAGCCCCGGGACTAGCGTCGAGACCCAGTACTTC,CSASPGTSVETQYF
TRBJ2-7,TRBV5-1,many,TRBD2,TGCGCCAGCAGTTCCCCCGGGGGGGCGGCCGAGCAGTACTTC,CASSSPGGAAEQYF
TRBJ1-5,TRBV7-2,many,TRBD1,TGTGCCAGCAGCTTAGCGGACAGGAATCAGCCCCAGCATTTT,CASSLADRNQPQHF
TRBJ2-2,TRBV5-1,many,NA,TGCGCCAGCAGCTCCAACTCTTTCACCGGGGAGCTGTTTTTT,CASSSNSFTGELFF
TRBJ1-1,TRBV20-1,few,NA,TGCAGTGCGCAAGACCTGGGGACTGAAGCTTTCTTT,CSAQDLGTEAFF
TRBJ2-1,TRBV12-3/TRBV12-4,many,TRBD1,TGTGCCAGCAGTACCCGACAGGGCAGCTCCTACAATGAGCAGTTCTTC,CASSTRQGSSYNEQFF
TRBJ1-1,TRBV5-1,many,NA,TGCGCCAGCAGCCCATGGGCAGAAAGGGGCACTGAAGCTTTCTTT,CASSPWAERGTEAFF
TRBJ1-1,TRBV20-1,many,NA,TGCAGTGCTAGCTCCTTAGTAGATGTTCGAACTGAAGCTTTCTTT,CSASSLVDVRTEAFF
TRBJ2-3,TRBV29-1,many,NA,TGCAGCGCCATAATCGGGGGAACAGATACGCAGTATTTT,CSAIIGGTDTQYF